The clone carrying this T cell receptor beta chain was recorded a few times. This record comes from a study of control samples from healthy donors and cancer patients. The CDR3 is 13 amino acids. Trimming stripped 5 bases from V and 1 base from J, with 8 bases between. The germline V gene encodes CDR1 LNHNV and CDR2 YYDKDF (reference sequence). The method was immunoSEQ multiplex PCR; TCRdb's version includes in-frame clones alone and lacks a portion of them. The sample has around 120,000 clones, around 90% seen once; the top ten hold around 2.5%. Sequencing input: blood. The chain employs TRBV15 and TRBJ1-1; TRBD1 is a possible D gene (5 bases). The receptor was isolated from a woman between 65 and 79 years old in good health. The CDR3 reads CATSGTTNTEAFF. CDR3 DNA sequence: TGTGCCACCAGCGGGACGACGAACACTGAAGCTTTCTTT.